Described below is a single T cell receptor beta chain sequence and its context. In the same sample, other DNA sequences code for this CDR3. Enrolment of Seattle patients took place during active infection, and they were followed longitudinally. The CDR3 is 12 residues long. Between the trimmed V and J ends, which lost 4 bases and 4 bases, there was a span of 7 bases. Germline-derived CDR1 and CDR2 are SGHTA and FQGNSA. The data originate from a study of blood T cell repertoires in COVID-19. For the study at large: In each case, the material was cDNA or gDNA derived from T cells, B-cell-depleted T cells, or PBMCs.

Original data processing: Reference gene primer amplification yielded estimated nucleated cell counts. The assay was immunoSEQ multiplex PCR, and TCRdb's table has in-frame clones only and misses some. V, J and clone size reflect that table, while D and trimming were determined from the DNA. The sample contains under 250,000 clones, 86% of which appear only once. The chain couples TRBV7-2 to TRBJ1-2, with D possibly matching TRBD1 (5 bases). Sequencing was performed on peripheral blood. The clonotype was recovered from an elderly woman with COVID-19, enrolled during active disease. The CDR3 nucleotides read TGTGCCAGCAGCTCCGGGGGCTATGGCTACACCTTC. Protein: CASSSGGYGYTF. The variable domain in full, completed from reference TRBV7-2 and TRBJ1-2, reads GAGVSQSPSNKVTEKGKDVELRCDPISGHTALYWYRQSLGQGLEFLIYFQGNSAPDKSGLPSDRFSAERTGGSVSTLTIQRTQQEDSAVYLCASSSGGYGYTFGSGTRLTVV.